The 18 T cell receptor beta chains given below trace back to one sample, sequenced in a study of T cell responses to AZD1222 COVID-19 vaccine. Here immunoSEQ multiplex PCR was the method, and the copy in TCRdb shows in-frame clones only, minus some. The data contain about 97,000 clones, 70% to 90% of them seen just once; the ten biggest clones take up roughly 2.8%. Sequenced material: peripheral blood, taken on day 0 of AZD1222 vaccination. The source is an adult in good health.

The gene calls are TRBV28 and TRBJ1-4, with a weak D call TRBD1 (5 bases). The CDR3 sequence is 13 residues long. V lost 2 bases to trimming and J lost 8 bases, with 9 bases between them. CDR1 and CDR2 from the germline V gene are MDHEN and SYDVKM. The CDR3 bases are TGTGCCAGCAGTTTAGGGGGGAGAGAAAAACTGTTTTTT. The encoded protein is CASSLGGREKLFF.

The rearrangement joins TRBV7-9 to TRBJ2-3; 9 bases are shared with TRBD1. The V and J ends lost 7 bases and 6 bases, in that order; junction bases with no gene match: 8. There are 14 residues in the CDR3. Germline-derived CDR1 and CDR2 are SEHNR and FQNEAQ (reference sequence). Written as DNA, the CDR3 is TGTGCCAGCACCTTGACAGGGGGTGCGGATACGCAGTATTTT. Protein sequence: CASTLTGGADTQYF.

This clone has a single count. CDR3 protein: CASSLELETQYF. The CDR3 DNA reads as TGCGCCAGCAGCCTGGAGCTGGAGACCCAGTACTTC. The chain couples TRBV5-1 to TRBJ2-5; D unclear. V lost 4 bases to trimming and J lost 5 bases, with 9 bases between them. CDR1 and CDR2 (germline): SGHRS, YFSETQ. The CDR3 spans 12 residues.

The V call is TRBV5-1, the J call TRBJ1-1, with D unresolved. The CDR3 is 15 residues long. The germline V and J ends were trimmed by 0 bases and 8 bases, with 17 bases remaining between them. Germline CDR1 reads SGHRS; CDR2 reads YFSETQ. The CDR3 DNA follows: TGCGCCAGCAGCTTGGTTGGGGTTTCGGTATCCGAAGCTTTCTTT. Its protein is CASSLVGVSVSEAFF.

This clone is a singleton in its sample. The rearrangement links TRBV7-9 to TRBJ1-5; D not certain. The CDR3 runs to 12 residues. In germline, CDR1 is SEHNR, CDR2 FQNEAQ (reference sequence). V lost 3 bases to trimming and J lost 9 bases, with 9 bases between them. CDR3 bases: TGTGCCAGCAGCTTGGACTATTGGCCCCAGCATTTT. It specifies CASSLDYWPQHF. The full variable domain, its missing parts supplied by reference TRBV7-9 and TRBJ1-5, is DTGVSQNPRHKITKRGQNVTFRCDPISEHNRLYWYRQTLGQGPEFLTYFQNEAQLEKSRLLSDRFSAERPKGSFSTLEIQRTEQGDSAMYLCASSLDYWPQHFGDGTRLSIL.

V and J are TRBV6-1 and TRBJ1-1; 8 bases are shared with TRBD1. This CDR3 has 19 amino acids. The V gene end was trimmed by 0 bases and the J gene end by 4 bases; junction bases not matched to a gene: 16. The germline gives CDR1 MNHNS, CDR2 SASEGT. CDR3 coding DNA: TGTGCCAGCAGTGAAGCGTTTGGGGTGGTGAGGGGGACAGGCACTGAAGCTTTCTTT. This sequence encodes CASSEAFGVVRGTGTEAFF.

As concerns this clone: One end of the junction does not line up with germline, which may come from a read error. V and J are TRBV19 and TRBJ1-1; 7 bases agree with TRBD1. Germline CDR1 is LNHDA and CDR2 is SQIVND (reference sequence). CDR3 size: 16 residues. CDR3: CASIMRAGGRNSEAFF. As DNA, the CDR3 is TGTGCCAGTATCATGAGGGCAGGGGGGAGGAACTCTGAAGCTTTCTTT.

The rearrangement links TRBV5-4 to TRBJ2-6, with TRBD1 identical over 9 bases. The CDR3 is made up of 17 amino acids. V shed 4 bases and J 0 bases; nucleotides not matched to a gene: 5. Per the germline V gene, CDR1 is SGHNT and CDR2 is YYREEE (reference sequence). The CDR3 region has the DNA TGTGCCAGCAGCCCGGGACAGGGCGGCTCTGGGGCCAACGTCCTGACTTTC. Translating gives CASSPGQGGSGANVLTF.

The chain links TRBV7-2 to TRBJ2-7, with 13 positions matching TRBD2. The CDR3 sequence is 16 residues long. From germline, CDR1 is SGHTA and CDR2 FQGNSA. Trimming took 5 bases from V and 5 from J; bases not matched to a gene: 9. CDR3 protein: CASSPRTSGGAHEQYF. For the CDR3, the DNA is TGTGCCAGCAGCCCGCGAACTAGCGGGGGGGCCCACGAGCAGTACTTC.

This rearrangement joins TRBV30 to TRBJ1-5; the D gene is possibly TRBD1 (5 bases). Germline V gene data show CDR1 as GTSNPN and CDR2 as SVGIG (reference sequence). The CDR3 length is 13 residues. The V end was cut by 6 bases, the J end by 7 bases, with 16 bases between. The DNA of the CDR3 is TGTGCCTGCAACGAAGGGGTAGAACAGCCCCAGCATTTT. This gives the protein CACNEGVEQPQHF.

The chain employs TRBV3-1 (or the pseudogene TRBV3-2) and TRBJ2-3, with TRBD2 matching over 14 bases. The J segment lost 5 bases and the V segment lost 4 bases, leaving 5 bases of the junction unmatched. CDR1 LGHDT and CDR2 YNNKEL come from the germline V gene (reference sequence). The CDR3 extends over 16 amino acids. CDR3 in amino acids: CASSRQTSGGGDTQYF. The CDR3, as DNA: TGTGCCAGCAGCCGACAGACTAGCGGGGGGGGAGATACGCAGTATTTT.

The gene calls are TRBV7-2 and TRBJ2-3, with 14 bases matching TRBD2. The CDR3 spans 19 residues. CDR1 is SGHTA and CDR2 is FQGNSA in the germline V gene. V lost 6 bases, J lost 0 bases, and 11 bases stayed unmatched. In DNA form, the CDR3 reads TGTGCCAGCAGACGAGGACTAGCGGGGGGCCTCGCTAGCACAGATACGCAGTATTTT. Translating gives CASRRGLAGGLASTDTQYF.

V usage is TRBV7-3 and J usage is TRBJ2-2, with D possibly matching TRBD1 (6 bases). CDR3 length: 15 amino acids. CDR1 SGHTA and CDR2 FQGTGA come from the germline V gene. V was shortened by 2 bases and J by 3 bases, with 10 bases between the two germline ends. The chain's CDR3 is CASSLGQGHTGELFF. DNA for the CDR3: TGTGCCAGCAGCTTAGGTCAGGGGCACACCGGGGAGCTGTTTTTT.

This clone was seen a single time. The chain has TRBV19 and TRBJ1-5, with 8 positions matching TRBD1. J was trimmed by 2 bases and V by 5 bases; bases with no gene match: 8. In germline, CDR1 is LNHDA, CDR2 SQIVND (reference sequence). The CDR3 length is 16 residues. The CDR3 DNA reads as TGTGCCAGTAGTCGCTCAGGGGGCGATGGCAATCAGCCCCAGCATTTT. Protein sequence: CASSRSGGDGNQPQHF.

The rearrangement links TRBV18 to TRBJ1-1, with D possibly being TRBD1 (5 bases). CDR1 KGHSH and CDR2 LQKENI come from the germline V gene. The CDR3 length is 13 residues. V shed 5 bases and J shed 2 bases, with 9 bases lying between them. The CDR3 region is CASSDGGNTEAFF. CDR3 sequence (DNA): TGTGCCAGCTCAGACGGGGGAAACACTGAAGCTTTCTTT.

This clone was seen ten or more times. The chain has TRBV5-6 and TRBJ2-5; D possibly corresponds to TRBD1 (6 bases). CDR3 length: 13 residues. Germline CDR1 is SGHDT and CDR2 is YYEEEE. V lost 4 bases and J lost 0, with 7 bases in between. The CDR3 DNA reads TGTGCCAGCAGCCGACAGGACCAAGAGACCCAGTACTTC. This translates into CASSRQDQETQYF.

The chain recombines TRBV7-8 with TRBJ1-3; tentatively, D is TRBD1 (5 bases). Germline V gives CDR1 SGHVS, CDR2 FQNEAQ. CDR3 length: 16 amino acids. Trimming shortened V by 1 base and J by 8 bases, and 18 bases separated the two germline ends. The CDR3 protein is CASSLDTGPPFDTIYF. The CDR3 nucleotides read TGTGCCAGCAGCTTAGATACGGGACCCCCCTTTGACACCATATATTTT.

CDR3 region: CASAKVVTDTQYF. As DNA, the CDR3 is TGTGCCAGCGCAAAGGTTGTCACAGATACGCAGTATTTT. The gene calls are TRBV9 and TRBJ2-3, with unresolved D. CDR1 and CDR2 (germline): SGDLS, YYNGEE. The CDR3 consists of 13 residues. V gave up 7 bases and J gave up 2 bases, with 11 bases separating them.